A selection of T cell receptor beta chains follows, all from one sample in a study of T cell responses to AZD1222 COVID-19 vaccine. Sequencing used immunoSEQ multiplex PCR; TCRdb keeps in-frame clones, though not all of them. The sample has roughly 82,000 clones, approximately 85% seen once. Specimen: peripheral blood, collected on day 0 of AZD1222 vaccination. All receptors come from an adult in good health. Both conserved end residues are part of each CDR3. A row's size may be missing; if present it is once, few, many or a size class.

TRBV5-5 | once | CASSSTGGSYEQYF
TRBV25-1 | - | CASSEDLRDRGTGELFF
TRBV18 | - | CASSPLNDYSGNTIYF
TRBV11-2 | - | CASSFQWDSGNTIYF
TRBV4-3 | few | CASSQASALGEQYF
TRBV7-6 | - | CASSPELGDWTEAFF
TRBV5-1 | - | CASSLAWDRQGTF
TRBV11-2 | - | CASSSSANTGELFF
TRBV27 | once | CASGGQADTQYF
TRBV5-1 | - | CASSITGATNSGNTIYF
TRBV18 | - | CASSPLGSGTGELFF
TRBV6-2/TRBV6-3 | - | CASSYSSGQETQYF
TRBV7-8 | - | CASSRQVRGNEQFF
TRBV19 | - | CASSTRTSGNQETQYF
TRBV7-3 | - | CAVRGAMNTEAFF
TRBV6-2/TRBV6-3 | - | CASSQTDSNQPQHF
TRBV7-2 | - | CASSPVYWDNNEQFF
TRBV5-4 | few | CASSLDRGWSYTF
TRBV19 | - | CASSPLGQAPDTQYF
TRBV30 | - | CAWSVWGLGRETQYF
TRBV7-3 | - | CASSLTDDYEQYF
TRBV9 | - | CASSIGTGRNTEAFF
TRBV7-9 | - | CASSLTGKAFF
TRBV28 | - | CASSLRVSRTYEQYF
TRBV6-5 | - | CASSAYREPEKLFF
TRBV7-8 | - | CASSTIAGAGETQYF
TRBV13 | - | CASSLIGGSGNTIYF
TRBV6-5 | - | CASSYSYSRSDYGYTF
TRBV28 | - | CASSSDRIRTEAFF
TRBV15 | - | CATSRPWDQYTEAFF
TRBV6-1 | - | CASSEYSQRFFYGYTF
TRBV9 | - | CASSPGGSGASYNEQFF
TRBV7-6 | - | CASSLGGGPGDTQYF
TRBV7-2 | - | CASSAQGSGNTIYF
TRBV5-1 | - | CASSLEGNTEAFF
TRBV4-1 | - | CASSPRVLTPGANTEAFF
TRBV25-1 | once | CASSDGPTYEQYF
TRBV4-3 | - | CASSQESGGGELFF
TRBV19 | - | CASSPAGWDYEQYF
TRBV9 | - | CASSAFGTRLNEQFF
TRBV28 | - | CASSPPGTSGTDTQYF
TRBV7-2 | - | CASSAAGGIGDGYTF
TRBV19 | - | CASRDRGRDEQYF
TRBV5-4 | - | CASRDQQGYEQYF
TRBV6-5 | - | CASSSRLLPGAGEQYF
TRBV6-6 | - | CASSPFRDSSGNTIYF
TRBV5-1 | - | CASSLEVAGDYTQYF
TRBV12-3/TRBV12-4 | - | CASSPTQAGKLFF
TRBV4-1 | - | CASSQAWALETEAFF
TRBV3-1/TRBV3-2 | once | CASSQMDQNTEAFF
TRBV5-1 | - | CASSLEGQAAAYEQYF
TRBV20-1 | once | CSASRQGWGQPQHF